This TCR beta chain was identified in a study of untreated major depressive disorder. The CDR3 spans 15 residues. From germline, CDR1 is MNHEY and CDR2 SVGAGI. With 0 bases removed from V and 2 bases from J, the gap between germline ends came to 10 bases. Note on this clone: The target antigen is unknown.

Method: immunoSEQ multiplex PCR; TCRdb's copy keeps in-frame clones and lacks some. The sample yields under 15,000 clones, around 90% seen once. Major depressive disorder by DSM-IV, Hamilton depression score of at least 18. For at least 8 weeks, patients took no psychiatric medication. Among patients, depression was moderate to severe. Roughly 27 ml of blood was drawn into EDTA tubes. Study-level findings and limits: Compared with controls, depressed patients showed more TRBV05-01 (Vbeta 5.1) usage in CD4+ T cells.

This clonotype was obtained from a man aged 25-45 years with major depressive disorder. The J gene is TRBJ2-5, the V gene TRBV6-5; no reliable D call. Sequences were obtained from CD4+ T cells from PBMCs. As DNA, the CDR3 is TGTGCCAGCAGTTACTCGGATGGGATACAAGAGACCCAGTACTTC. This encodes CASSYSDGIQETQYF.